Each of the 14 T cell receptor beta chains below was sequenced from the same sample in a study of STAT5B mutations in CD4+ large granular lymphocyte leukemia. Only in-frame clones appear in the TCRdb table, and some are missing; sequencing was by immunoSEQ multiplex PCR. The sample has about 33,000 clones, approximately 81% seen once. Sequencing was done on a sample of CD4+ T cells from blood buffy coats. The source of these receptors is a human donor in good health.

The CDR3 nucleotides are TGTGCCAGCAGTGAAGTAACTAGCTACGAGACCCAGTACTTC. Its protein is CASSEVTSYETQYF. This chain links TRBV2 with TRBJ2-5; possibly TRBD2 for D (6 bases). Germline loops: CDR1 SNHLY, CDR2 FYNNEI. CDR3 length: 14 residues. Deletions cut 1 base from V and 5 bases from J, with 11 bases between.

The chain uses TRBV6-5 and TRBJ1-2, with D tentatively TRBD1 (6 bases). Germline-derived CDR1 and CDR2 are MNHEY and SVGAGI. The CDR3 contains 14 residues. Trimming took 6 bases from V and 3 from J, leaving 14 bases between them. CDR3: CASSRGQSHYGYTF. CDR3 coding DNA: TGTGCCAGCAGCAGGGGACAATCCCACTATGGCTACACCTTC.

DNA for the CDR3: TGTGCCAGCAGCAAACAGGGGACTACCTACGAGCAGTACTTC. It yields the protein CASSKQGTTYEQYF. The V call is TRBV5-4, the J call TRBJ2-7, with D perhaps matching TRBD1 or TRBD2 (7 bases each). Per germline, CDR1 SGHNT and CDR2 YYREEE (reference sequence). CDR3 length: 14 amino acids. V was cut by 4 bases and J by 2 bases, with 13 bases left in between.

This clone was seen more than once but under ten times. The rearrangement joins TRBV2 to TRBJ1-1; TRBD1 is a possible D gene (5 bases). Trimming shortened V by 0 bases and J by 11 bases, and 16 bases separated the two germline ends. Per germline, CDR1 SNHLY and CDR2 FYNNEI. The CDR3 covers 14 residues. This CDR3 is CASSEAPQATGAFF. CDR3 DNA: TGTGCCAGCAGTGAAGCGCCACAGGCAACTGGGGCTTTCTTT.

The count of this clone is one. The rearrangement links TRBV19 to TRBJ1-2; D is uncertain. The germline V gene has CDR1 LNHDA and CDR2 SQIVND (reference sequence). Trimming pared 3 bases from V and 2 bases from J, leaving 16 bases between. This CDR3 spans 16 amino acids. CDR3 sequence: CASSILSPHSNYGYTF. CDR3 in DNA: TGTGCCAGTAGTATCCTCTCTCCGCACTCAAACTATGGCTACACCTTC.

The chain employs TRBV9 and TRBJ1-1; D unclear. The CDR3 runs 13 residues. Germline values: CDR1 SGDLS, CDR2 YYNGEE. V was clipped by 0 bases and J by 3 bases, with 6 bases between them. The CDR3 protein is CASSVAGDTEAFF. For the CDR3, the DNA is TGTGCCAGCAGCGTAGCCGGGGACACTGAAGCTTTCTTT.

The chain links TRBV2 to TRBJ2-3; D call uncertain. This CDR3 is built from 13 residues. The germline V and J ends were trimmed by 4 bases and 6 bases, with 11 bases remaining between them. Germline V gene data show CDR1 as SNHLY and CDR2 as FYNNEI. The CDR3, as DNA: TGTGCCAGCAGTGCGACCCTTGGGGATACGCAGTATTTT. This sequence encodes CASSATLGDTQYF.

The CDR3 region is CASSSWLALDSYEQYF. The DNA for the CDR3 is TGTGCCAGCAGCTCCTGGCTAGCCCTCGATTCCTACGAGCAGTACTTC. The chain has TRBV11-3 and TRBJ2-7; tentatively, D is TRBD2 (5 bases). Per germline, CDR1 SGHNT and CDR2 YENEEA. V was pared by 4 bases and J by 1 base, with 17 bases between. This CDR3 is built from 16 residues.

The chain recombines TRBV5-6 with TRBJ2-7; TRBD2 agrees at 7 bases. This CDR3 has 15 residues. With 0 bases clipped from V and 2 bases from J, the junction kept 5 bases outside the gene matches. The germline CDR1 and CDR2 sequences are SGHDT and YYEEEE. The CDR3 DNA is TGTGCCAGCAGCTTGGGGTGGGGGAGGGCCTACGAGCAGTACTTC. It translates to CASSLGWGRAYEQYF.

The chain carries TRBV7-9 and TRBJ1-1; D unclear. Per germline, CDR1 SEHNR and CDR2 FQNEAQ (reference sequence). The V end lost 5 bases, the J end lost 3 bases, and 13 bases lay between the germline ends. This CDR3 region has 14 residues. The chain's CDR3 is CASSLLGADTEAFF. DNA of the CDR3: TGTGCCAGCAGCCTGCTGGGTGCTGACACTGAAGCTTTCTTT.

This chain connects TRBV5-1 to TRBJ1-2; tentative D call: TRBD1 (6 bases). Looked up from germline, CDR1 is SGHRS and CDR2 is YFSETQ. This CDR3 contains 14 residues. Trimming stripped 1 base from V and 7 bases from J, with 14 bases between. The CDR3: CASSLKQGPGGYTF. CDR3 DNA sequence: TGCGCCAGCAGCTTGAAACAGGGTCCCGGTGGCTACACCTTC. The full variable domain, in which reference TRBV5-1 and TRBJ1-2 provide the parts outside the CDR3, is KAGVTQTPRYLIKTRGQQVTLSCSPISGHRSVSWYQQTPGQGLQFLFEYFSETQRNKGNFPGRFSGRQFSNSRSEMNVSTLELGDSALYLCASSLKQGPGGYTFGSGTRLTVV.

This chain uses TRBV19 with TRBJ2-3; the D gene is possibly TRBD1 (6 bases). Germline CDR1 is LNHDA and CDR2 is SQIVND (reference sequence). The CDR3 has 14 residues. Trimming stripped 3 bases from V and 10 bases from J, with 17 bases between. The CDR3 DNA sequence: TGTGCCAGTAGTATTCGGCAGGGGCGCATGGCGCAGTATTTT. This gives the protein CASSIRQGRMAQYF.

The chain uses TRBV30 and TRBJ2-2; 7 bases align to TRBD1. After removal of 4 bases from V and 5 bases from J, the junction contained 13 bases not matched to a gene. This CDR3 comprises 16 residues. CDR1 and CDR2 from the germline V gene are GTSNPN and SVGIG (reference sequence). CDR3 loop: CAWKTDRASKTGELFF. CDR3 nucleotides: TGTGCCTGGAAGACAGACAGGGCAAGTAAGACCGGGGAGCTGTTTTTT.

V and J are TRBV7-2 and TRBJ2-1; 10 bases match TRBD2. Per the germline V gene, CDR1 is SGHTA and CDR2 is FQGNSA. V lost 5 bases to trimming and J lost 7 bases; unmatched junction nucleotides: 17. The CDR3 is 18 amino acids. Here the CDR3 reads CASSPGAGGGNSRNEQFF. DNA of the CDR3: TGTGCCAGCAGCCCGGGAGCGGGAGGGGGGAATTCGCGGAATGAGCAGTTCTTC.